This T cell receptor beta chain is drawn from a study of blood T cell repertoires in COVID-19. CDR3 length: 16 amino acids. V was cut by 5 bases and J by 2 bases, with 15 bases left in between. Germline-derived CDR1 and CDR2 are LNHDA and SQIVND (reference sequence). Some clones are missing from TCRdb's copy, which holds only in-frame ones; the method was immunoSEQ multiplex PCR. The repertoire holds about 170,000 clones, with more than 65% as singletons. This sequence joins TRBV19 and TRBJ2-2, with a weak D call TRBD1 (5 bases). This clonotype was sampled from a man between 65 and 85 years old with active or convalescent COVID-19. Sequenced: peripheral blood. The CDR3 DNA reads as TGTGCCAGTAGTCTCAGGGATTACTCCAACACCGGGGAGCTGTTTTTT. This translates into CASSLRDYSNTGELFF.